This record looks at one TCR beta chain sequence and its context. Its antigen remains unidentified. Germline V gene lookup returns CDR1 SGHTA and CDR2 FQGNSA. This CDR3 is built from 16 residues. V lost 1 base, J lost 7 bases, and 16 bases lay in between. It was with 60 Vbeta and 13 Jbeta primers that the PCR ran. Sequenced by immunoSEQ multiplex PCR; TCRdb stores in-frame clones only, minus some. Here the sample spans some 120,000 clones, approximately 74% being singletons. The data were obtained in a study of cytomegalovirus exposure and HLA in healthy donors. Study-level points and caveats: Both high specificity and high sensitivity reportedly marked the classifier's diagnosis of cytomegalovirus status. Indistinguishability led to the exclusion of some V segments, TRBV6-2 and TRBV6-3 included. For most TCR sequences rarity was the rule, although some public TCRs occurred in many donors. Presence/absence analyses rested on an assumption that sequencing depth was roughly uniform across donors.

The chain links TRBV7-2 to TRBJ1-4; perhaps TRBD1 as D (6 bases). The source of this sequence is a man aged 35 to 55 in good health and CMV-seropositive. The sequencing input was PBMCs. The CDR3 protein is CASSLERGGLGEKLFF. CDR3 in DNA: TGTGCCAGCAGCTTAGAGAGGGGGGGCTTAGGTGAAAAACTGTTTTTT.